This is a list of T cell receptor beta chains from one sample in a study of early T cells in non-severe SARS-CoV-2 infection. TCRdb reanalysed the 5' RACE reads using MiXCR and keeps one entry per CDR3 protein. The sample includes about 83,000 distinct CDR3 sequences, roughly 15% of them seen just once. Sequenced sample: whole blood. The receptors stem from an adult who was a healthcare worker with PCR-confirmed SARS-CoV-2 infection or an uninfected control (not recorded which). Each CDR3 is given with its conserved first and last residue. A D gene is named only where the DNA matches it firmly. Some rows have no size entry. The others give once, few or many, or a class for an expanded clone.

>NA|NA|TRBV6-5|TRBJ1-1
CASHDSRWVAFF
TGTGCCAGCCATGACTCACGCTGGGTTGCTTTCTTT
>NA|TRBD2|TRBV11-1|TRBJ2-3
CASSGASGRMADTQYF
TGTGCCAGCAGCGGCGCTAGCGGAAGGATGGCAGATACGCAGTATTTT
>NA|NA|TRBV6-2/TRBV6-3|TRBJ1-1
CASSYGGTTEAFF
TGTGCCAGCAGTTACGGGGGGACCACTGAAGCTTTCTTT
>many|TRBD2|TRBV11-3|TRBJ2-5
CASSSTGGETQYF
TGTGCCAGCAGCTCGACCGGGGGGGAGACCCAGTACTTC
>few|NA|TRBV29-1|TRBJ1-1
CSVLGVNTEAFF
TGCAGCGTCTTAGGGGTGAACACTGAAGCTTTCTTT
>few|NA|TRBV5-1|TRBJ1-1
CASSLRLNTEAFF
TGCGCCAGCAGCTTGAGACTAAACACTGAAGCTTTCTTT
>NA|TRBD1|TRBV11-2|TRBJ2-5
CASSFVAVTGPLDF
TGTGCCAGCAGCTTCGTCGCAGTGACAGGGCCTCTGGACTTC
>NA|TRBD2|TRBV6-6|TRBJ2-3
CASSYSPVLAGGRSTDTQYF
TGTGCCAGCAGTTACTCCCCTGTCCTAGCGGGGGGGAGAAGCACAGATACGCAGTATTTT
>few|NA|TRBV11-3|TRBJ2-5
CASSFSASGGETQYF
TGTGCCAGCAGCTTTTCGGCGTCCGGAGGAGAGACCCAGTACTTC
>NA|NA|TRBV5-5|TRBJ1-2
CASSPSVFGYTF
TGTGCCAGCAGCCCTAGTGTTTTCGGCTACACCTTC
>NA|NA|TRBV10-3|TRBJ2-3
CAISDNTDTQYF
TGTGCCATCAGTGACAACACAGATACGCAGTATTTT
>few|NA|TRBV3-1|TRBJ1-5
CASSRGILGNQPQHF
TGTGCCAGCAGTCGCGGGATTTTGGGCAATCAGCCCCAGCATTTT
>few|NA|TRBV7-2|TRBJ1-2
CASSPPGVDYGYTF
TGTGCCAGCAGCCCGCCCGGGGTCGATTATGGCTACACCTTC
>few|NA|TRBV7-9|TRBJ1-4
CASSPPGVGYEKLFF
TGTGCCAGCAGCCCGCCCGGGGTTGGTTATGAAAAACTGTTTTTT
>many|NA|TRBV7-9|TRBJ2-1
CASSLGLRNEQFF
TGTGCCAGCAGCTTAGGTCTGAGGAATGAGCAGTTCTTC
>NA|NA|TRBV14|TRBJ1-6
CASSQVGGFYNSPLHF
TGTGCCAGCAGCCAAGTGGGGGGGTTTTATAATTCACCCCTCCACTTT
>few|TRBD1|TRBV6-2/TRBV6-3|TRBJ1-1
CASSSQGASLTEAFF
TGTGCCAGCAGTTCACAGGGGGCGTCCCTCACTGAAGCTTTCTTT